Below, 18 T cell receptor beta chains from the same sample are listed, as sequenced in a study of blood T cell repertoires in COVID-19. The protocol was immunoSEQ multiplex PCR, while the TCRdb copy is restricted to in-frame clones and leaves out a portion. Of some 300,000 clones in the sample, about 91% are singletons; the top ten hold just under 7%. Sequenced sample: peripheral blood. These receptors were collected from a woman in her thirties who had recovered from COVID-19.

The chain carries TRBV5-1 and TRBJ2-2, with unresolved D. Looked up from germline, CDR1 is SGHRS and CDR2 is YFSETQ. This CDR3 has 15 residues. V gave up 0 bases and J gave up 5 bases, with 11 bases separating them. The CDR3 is CASSLAEELTGELFF. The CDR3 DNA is TGCGCCAGCAGCTTGGCTGAAGAGTTAACCGGGGAGCTGTTTTTT.

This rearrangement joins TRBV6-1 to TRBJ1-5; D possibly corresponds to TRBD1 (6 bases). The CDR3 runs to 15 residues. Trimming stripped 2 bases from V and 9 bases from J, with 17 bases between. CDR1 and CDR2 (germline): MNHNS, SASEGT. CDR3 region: CASSELTGWGGPQHF. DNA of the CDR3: TGTGCCAGCAGTGAACTCACAGGGTGGGGGGGGCCCCAGCATTTT.

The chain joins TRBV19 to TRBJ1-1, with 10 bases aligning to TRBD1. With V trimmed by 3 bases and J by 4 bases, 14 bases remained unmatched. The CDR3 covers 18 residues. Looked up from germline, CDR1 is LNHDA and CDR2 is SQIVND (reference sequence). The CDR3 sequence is CASSIYSDRGQLGTEAFF. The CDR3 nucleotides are TGTGCCAGTAGTATCTACTCAGACAGGGGGCAATTGGGCACTGAAGCTTTCTTT.

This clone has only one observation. Written as DNA, the CDR3 is TGTGCCAGCAGTCACAGGGTCGCGAACACCGGGGAGCTGTTTTTT. Protein sequence: CASSHRVANTGELFF. V usage is TRBV25-1 and J usage is TRBJ2-2, with D maybe TRBD1 (6 bases). In germline, CDR1 is MGHDK, CDR2 SYGVNS. This CDR3 comprises 15 residues. Trimming took 5 bases from V and 0 from J, leaving 10 bases between them.

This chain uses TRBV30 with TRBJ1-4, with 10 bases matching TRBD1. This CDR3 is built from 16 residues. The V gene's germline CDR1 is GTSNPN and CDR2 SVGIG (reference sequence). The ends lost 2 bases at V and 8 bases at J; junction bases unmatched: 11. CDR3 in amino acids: CAWSYLSGTGEEKLFF. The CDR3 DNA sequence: TGTGCCTGGAGTTACCTCTCTGGGACAGGGGAGGAAAAACTGTTTTTT. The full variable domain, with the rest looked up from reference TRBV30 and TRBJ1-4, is SQTIHQWPATLVQPVGSPLSLECTVEGTSNPNLYWYRQAAGRGLQLLFYSVGIGQISSEVPQNLSASRPQDRQFILSSKKLLLSDSGFYLCAWSYLSGTGEEKLFFGSGTQLSVL.

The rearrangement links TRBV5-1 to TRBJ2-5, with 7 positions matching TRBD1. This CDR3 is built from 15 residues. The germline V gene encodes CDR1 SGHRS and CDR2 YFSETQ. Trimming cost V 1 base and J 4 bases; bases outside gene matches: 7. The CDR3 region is CASSLRQGLVETQYF. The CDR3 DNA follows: TGCGCCAGCAGCTTGAGACAGGGTCTCGTAGAGACCCAGTACTTC.

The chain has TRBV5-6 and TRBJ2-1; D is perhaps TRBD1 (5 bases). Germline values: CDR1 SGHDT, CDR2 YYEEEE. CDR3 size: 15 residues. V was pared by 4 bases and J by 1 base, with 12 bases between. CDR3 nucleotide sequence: TGTGCCAGCAGCGCTGTACAGGCTTCCTACAATGAGCAGTTCTTC. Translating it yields CASSAVQASYNEQFF.

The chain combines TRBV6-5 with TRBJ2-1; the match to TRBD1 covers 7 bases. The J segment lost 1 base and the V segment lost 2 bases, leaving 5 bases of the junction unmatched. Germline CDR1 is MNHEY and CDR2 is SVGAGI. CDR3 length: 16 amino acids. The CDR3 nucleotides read TGTGCCAGCAGTTACACAGCAGGGGGATCCTACAATGAGCAGTTCTTC. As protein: CASSYTAGGSYNEQFF.

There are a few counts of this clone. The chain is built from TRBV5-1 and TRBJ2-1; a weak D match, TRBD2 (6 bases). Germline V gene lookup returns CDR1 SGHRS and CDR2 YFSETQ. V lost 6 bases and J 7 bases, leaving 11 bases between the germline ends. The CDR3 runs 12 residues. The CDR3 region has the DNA TGCGCCAGCAACCGGGGGATGAATGAGCAGTTCTTC. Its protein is CASNRGMNEQFF.

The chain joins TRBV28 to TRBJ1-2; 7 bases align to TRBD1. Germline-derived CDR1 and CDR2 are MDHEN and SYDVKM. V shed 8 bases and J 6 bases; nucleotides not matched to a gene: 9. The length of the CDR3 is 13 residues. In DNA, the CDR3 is TGTGCCAGCGATGCAGGGGGTCGTGATGGCTACACCTTC. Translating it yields CASDAGGRDGYTF.

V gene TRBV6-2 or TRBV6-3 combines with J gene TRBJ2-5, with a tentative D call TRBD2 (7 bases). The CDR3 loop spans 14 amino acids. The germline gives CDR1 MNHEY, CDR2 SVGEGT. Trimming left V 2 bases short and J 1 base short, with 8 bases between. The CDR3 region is CASSYRGAQETQYF. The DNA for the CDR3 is TGTGCCAGCAGTTACCGGGGGGCCCAAGAGACCCAGTACTTC.

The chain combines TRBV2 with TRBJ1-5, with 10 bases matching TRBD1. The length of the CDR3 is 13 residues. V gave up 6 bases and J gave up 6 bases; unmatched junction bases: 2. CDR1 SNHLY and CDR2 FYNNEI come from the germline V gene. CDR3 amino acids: CASSRDRGQPQHF. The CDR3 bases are TGTGCCAGCAGCCGGGACAGGGGTCAGCCCCAGCATTTT.

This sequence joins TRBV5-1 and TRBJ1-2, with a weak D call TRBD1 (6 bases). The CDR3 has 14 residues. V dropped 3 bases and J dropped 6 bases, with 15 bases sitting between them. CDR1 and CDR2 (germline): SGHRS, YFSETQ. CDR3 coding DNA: TGCGCCAGCAGCTCCGCCGGGACAAATGATGGCTACACCTTC. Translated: CASSSAGTNDGYTF.

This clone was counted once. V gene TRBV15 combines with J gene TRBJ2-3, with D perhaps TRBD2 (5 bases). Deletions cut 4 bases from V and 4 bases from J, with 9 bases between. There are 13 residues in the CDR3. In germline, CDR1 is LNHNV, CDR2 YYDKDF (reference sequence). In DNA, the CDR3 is TGTGCCACCAGCACAGCGGAAGCAGATACGCAGTATTTT. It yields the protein CATSTAEADTQYF.

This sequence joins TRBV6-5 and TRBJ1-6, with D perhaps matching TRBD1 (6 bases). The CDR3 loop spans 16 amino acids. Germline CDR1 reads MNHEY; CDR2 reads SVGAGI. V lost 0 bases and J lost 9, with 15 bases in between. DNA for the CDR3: TGTGCCAGCAGTTACTCGGGGGCCAGGGCTGGTTCACCCCTCCACTTT. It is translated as CASSYSGARAGSPLHF.

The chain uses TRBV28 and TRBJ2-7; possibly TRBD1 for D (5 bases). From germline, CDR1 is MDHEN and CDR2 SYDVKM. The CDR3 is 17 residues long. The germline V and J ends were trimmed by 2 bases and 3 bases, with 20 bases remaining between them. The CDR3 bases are TGTGCCAGCAGTTTAGTAGCCAGCCCAGGGTTTAACTACGAGCAGTACTTC. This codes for CASSLVASPGFNYEQYF.

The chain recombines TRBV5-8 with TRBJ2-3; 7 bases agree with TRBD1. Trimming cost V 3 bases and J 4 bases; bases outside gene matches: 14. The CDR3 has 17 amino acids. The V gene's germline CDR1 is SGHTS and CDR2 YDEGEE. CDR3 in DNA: TGTGCCAGCAGCTCCAAAGGGGGCCCGGGGCGGGCAGATACGCAGTATTTT. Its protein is CASSSKGGPGRADTQYF.

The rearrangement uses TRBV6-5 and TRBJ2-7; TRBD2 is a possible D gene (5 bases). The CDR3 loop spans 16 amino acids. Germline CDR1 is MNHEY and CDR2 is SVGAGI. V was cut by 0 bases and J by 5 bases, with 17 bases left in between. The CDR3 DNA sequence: TGTGCCAGCAGTTACTCTTTATATGGGAGAAACGACGAGCAGTACTTC. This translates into CASSYSLYGRNDEQYF.